The 18 T cell receptor beta chains in this list originate from one sample, sequenced in a study of low-dose radiotherapy and immunotherapy resistance in tumors (dated by TCRdb to between 2021 and 2024). The sample's time point label, decoded: before trial treatment. The sequencing machine was an Illumina HiSeq 2500. First-strand cDNA was synthesized using Superscript III and a set of TRAV- and TRBV-specific primers, so that both TCRalpha and TCRbeta chains were covered. TCRs were amplified with Phusion for around 18 PCR cycles, with a constant-region primer paired with the adapter attached to the V primers. The public reads were run again by TCRdb, first through fastp at Q25 and then through MiXCR, and only productive beta chains were kept. Merged by CDR3 protein, the rows form single entries marked with the most common genes and DNA. The sample table records tens of thousands of distinct CDR3 sequences; over 15% of these occur just once. Clones ranked in the top ten supply roughly 2.8% of the sample.

Source: PBMCs, taken before treatment. The source is a male donor with prostate cancer.

In regard to this clonotype: No conserved phenylalanine or tryptophan is present at the end of the CDR3, so a read error is the likely explanation. V usage is TRBV2 and J usage is TRBJ1-4; 7 bases map to TRBD1. After removal of 6 bases from V and 11 bases from J, the junction contained 9 bases not matched to a gene. CDR1 and CDR2 (germline): SNHLY, FYNNEI. The CDR3 sequence is 13 residues long. CDR3 region: CASRPGQVGKLFL. Written as DNA, the CDR3 is TGTGCCAGCAGGCCCGGACAGGTCGGGAAACTGTTTCTT.

Details on this clonotype: This likely traces to a read error, being one base from a far larger clone. The J gene is TRBJ1-4, the V gene TRBV6-8; 7 bases map to TRBD1. The CDR3 contains 14 residues. V lost 6 bases and J lost 8; bases outside the gene matches: 9. Germline V lookup: CDR1 MNHGY, CDR2 SAAAGT. The DNA of the CDR3 is TGTGCCAGCAGACAACAGGGGCAAGGAGAAAAACTGTTTTTT. This encodes CASRQQGQGEKLFF.

This clonotype has just a few counts. This chain joins TRBV27 and TRBJ2-2, with D perhaps matching TRBD2 (6 bases). This CDR3 has 13 residues. The V gene's germline CDR1 is MNHEY and CDR2 SMNVEV (reference sequence). Trimming stripped 8 bases from V and 6 bases from J, with 13 bases between. The CDR3 sequence: CASGTLPPGELFF. Here the CDR3 DNA reads TGTGCCAGCGGGACTCTGCCCCCCGGGGAGCTGTTTTTT.

This clonotype was counted at least ten times. The rearrangement uses TRBV5-6 and TRBJ2-2; D is unresolved. CDR3 length: 14 residues. Germline V gene lookup returns CDR1 SGHDT and CDR2 YYEEEE. The V end was cut by 5 bases, the J end by 0 bases, with 8 bases between. The CDR3: CASRQQANTGELFF. CDR3 nucleotides: TGTGCCAGCAGACAGCAGGCGAACACCGGGGAGCTGTTTTTT.

This clonotype was picked up many times. This chain links TRBV6-6 with TRBJ2-1; D not certain. Germline V gene data show CDR1 as MNHNY and CDR2 as SVGAGI (reference sequence). The CDR3 has 16 amino acids. Trimming stripped 0 bases from V and 1 base from J, with 10 bases between. CDR3 residues: CASSYSQAMSYNEQFF. Here the CDR3 DNA reads TGTGCCAGCAGTTACTCCCAGGCGATGTCCTACAATGAGCAGTTCTTC.

There are many counts of this clonotype. The V and J genes are TRBV20-1 and TRBJ2-7, with TRBD2 identical over 9 bases. V trimming: 5 bases; J trimming: 6 bases; junction bases outside the gene matches: 17. The CDR3 has 16 residues. The V gene's germline CDR1 is DFQATT and CDR2 SNEGSKA (reference sequence). This CDR3 is CSAQAGGKQGVSEQYF. Written as DNA, the CDR3 is TGCAGTGCTCAGGCGGGGGGGAAACAAGGGGTAAGCGAGCAGTACTTC.

This clonotype has a count of ten or more. J is TRBJ2-7 and V is TRBV29-1; 8 bases agree with TRBD1. The V and J ends lost 1 base and 10 bases, in that order; junction bases with no gene match: 6. CDR3 length: 12 residues. From germline, CDR1 is SQVTM and CDR2 ANQGSEA. The CDR3 here is CSVEVGTGLQYF. The CDR3, as DNA: TGCAGCGTTGAAGTTGGGACAGGCTTACAGTACTTC.

This clonotype occurred many times. V gene TRBV14 combines with J gene TRBJ2-3; 14 bases fit TRBD2. V lost 1 base to trimming and J lost 2 bases; unmatched junction nucleotides: 11. The CDR3 contains 20 residues. The germline gives CDR1 SGHDN, CDR2 FVKESK. This CDR3 reads CASSQGRLAGGLIFTDTQYF. The CDR3 DNA reads as TGTGCCAGCAGCCAAGGACGACTAGCGGGGGGGCTGATCTTCACAGATACGCAGTATTTT.

This clonotype was seen ten or more times. The CDR3 nucleotides read TGTGCCAGCAGCGGTCACAGCACAGATACGCAGTATTTT. Encoded protein: CASSGHSTDTQYF. The chain is built from TRBV9 and TRBJ2-3; no clear D gene. V lost 3 bases, J lost 0 bases, and 5 bases lay in between. CDR1 SGDLS and CDR2 YYNGEE come from the germline V gene. The CDR3 contains 13 residues.

This clonotype was counted ten times or more. The J gene is TRBJ2-6, the V gene TRBV6-6; D might be TRBD2 (6 bases). Germline V gene lookup returns CDR1 MNHNY and CDR2 SVGAGI (reference sequence). The V and J ends lost 0 bases and 0 bases respectively, with 9 bases between them. The length of the CDR3 is 17 residues. CDR3 protein: CASSYSEGFSGANVLTF. CDR3 DNA: TGTGCCAGCAGTTACTCGGAGGGGTTCTCTGGGGCCAACGTCCTGACTTTC.

This clonotype was found a few times. The rearrangement links TRBV6-1 to TRBJ2-3; 8 bases are shared with TRBD1. J lost 6 bases, V lost 6 bases, and 11 bases had no gene match. The germline V gene has CDR1 MNHNS and CDR2 SASEGT. This CDR3 is 15 amino acids long. The CDR3: CASSTPGGVGDTQYF. The CDR3 DNA reads TGTGCCAGCAGCACCCCAGGGGGCGTCGGGGATACGCAGTATTTT.

The chain uses TRBV5-1 and TRBJ2-5; 10 positions match TRBD1. V trimming: 4 bases; J trimming: 3 bases; junction bases outside the gene matches: 3. Germline V lookup: CDR1 SGHRS, CDR2 YFSETQ. CDR3 length equals 14 residues. In DNA, the CDR3 is TGCGCCAGCAGCGCCGGGACAGGGGAAGAGACCCAGTACTTC. It is translated as CASSAGTGEETQYF.

Regarding this clonotype: This may arise from a read error, as a much more abundant clone is one base away. J is TRBJ2-5 and V is TRBV6-2 or TRBV6-3; D might be TRBD1 or TRBD2, each matching 5 bases. V dropped 7 bases and J dropped 7 bases, with 22 bases sitting between them. CDR1 MNHEY and CDR2 SVGEGT come from the germline V gene. The CDR3 has 15 amino acids. CDR3 sequence (DNA): TGTGCCAGCACTTCCGATCGGGACGGAATAGGGACCCAGTACTTC. It specifies CASTSDRDGIGTQYF.

V and J are TRBV5-1 and TRBJ2-3, with 9 positions matching TRBD2. Trimming at V came to 4 bases and at J to 11 bases, leaving 14 bases not matched to a gene. There are 15 residues in the CDR3. Germline CDR1 is SGHRS and CDR2 is YFSETQ. The DNA for the CDR3 is TGCGCCAGCAGCAAGGGCGGGGGGGGCTACAATGAGCAGTATTTT. Its translation is CASSKGGGGYNEQYF.

This clonotype was seen a handful of times. The chain joins TRBV5-4 to TRBJ2-3; TRBD2 might be the D (5 bases). Deletions cut 10 bases from V and 4 bases from J, with 13 bases between. CDR1 SGHNT and CDR2 YYREEE come from the germline V gene (reference sequence). This CDR3 spans 12 amino acids. This chain's CDR3 is CAGGSEADTQYF. CDR3 bases: TGTGCCGGTGGGTCGGAGGCAGATACGCAGTATTTT. Looking up the rest from reference TRBV5-4 and TRBJ2-3 gives the full variable domain: ETGVTQSPTHLIKTRGQQVTLRCSSQSGHNTVSWYQQALGQGPQFIFQYYREEENGRGNFPPRFSGLQFPNYSSELNVNALELDDSALYLCAGGSEADTQYFGPGTRLTVL.

This clonotype occurred many times. The rearrangement uses TRBV2 and TRBJ2-3; TRBD1 aligns across 7 bases. Losses at the gene ends were 8 bases for V and 6 bases for J; bases not matched to a gene: 11. This CDR3 is 14 amino acids long. Per the germline V gene, CDR1 is SNHLY and CDR2 is FYNNEI. CDR3 sequence: CASEGGGSRDTQYF. For the CDR3, the DNA is TGTGCCAGCGAAGGGGGCGGGTCACGCGATACGCAGTATTTT.

This sequence joins TRBV12-3 or TRBV12-4 and TRBJ2-5, with TRBD2 matching over 8 bases. V lost 7 bases, J lost 3 bases, and 7 bases stayed unmatched. The CDR3 loop spans 14 amino acids. The CDR3 DNA sequence: TGTGCCAGCAAGACCCGGGGGGGCGAAGAGACCCAGTACTTC. This gives the protein CASKTRGGEETQYF.

The sample holds many counts of this clonotype. The rearrangement uses TRBV7-9 and TRBJ2-1, with D perhaps given as TRBD1 or TRBD2 (5 bases each). V lost 1 base and J 4 bases, leaving 20 bases between the germline ends. The CDR3 runs 18 residues. Germline V gives CDR1 SEHNR, CDR2 FQNEAQ (reference sequence). In DNA, the CDR3 is TGTGCCAGCAGCTTAGGAATTGATGGGGGTTTCTATTACAATGAGCAGTTCTTC. This encodes CASSLGIDGGFYYNEQFF.